This entry describes one T cell receptor (beta chain). What it binds is not known. This sample is part of a study of OX40 agonist ivuxolimab in advanced cancers. Study background: Of mixed ages from about 23 to 90 and averaging about 56 years, the group was over 80% male.

The study, taken as a whole, reports: Low levels of normalized T-cell clonal expansion also appeared in some nonresponders. Expanded clones belonging to CD8+ T cells outnumbered, on average, those of CD4+.

CDR1 and CDR2 from the germline V gene are LNHDA and SQIVND (reference sequence). CDR3 size: 15 residues. The ends were cut back, 3 bases at V and 0 bases at J, with 8 bases in the middle. Sequenced by immunoSEQ multiplex PCR; TCRdb stores in-frame clones only, minus some. The data show 70,000 or so clones, approximately 86% seen once. V is TRBV19 and J is TRBJ1-4; D is uncertain. Specimen: CD4+ or CD8+ T cells sorted from blood, collected in a trial of the OX40 agonist ivuxolimab. The origin of this receptor is an adult with an advanced solid tumor such as melanoma, head and neck, liver or kidney cancer. CDR3 sequence: CASSIFGATNEKLFF. CDR3 coding DNA: TGTGCCAGTAGTATCTTCGGCGCAACTAATGAAAAACTGTTTTTT.